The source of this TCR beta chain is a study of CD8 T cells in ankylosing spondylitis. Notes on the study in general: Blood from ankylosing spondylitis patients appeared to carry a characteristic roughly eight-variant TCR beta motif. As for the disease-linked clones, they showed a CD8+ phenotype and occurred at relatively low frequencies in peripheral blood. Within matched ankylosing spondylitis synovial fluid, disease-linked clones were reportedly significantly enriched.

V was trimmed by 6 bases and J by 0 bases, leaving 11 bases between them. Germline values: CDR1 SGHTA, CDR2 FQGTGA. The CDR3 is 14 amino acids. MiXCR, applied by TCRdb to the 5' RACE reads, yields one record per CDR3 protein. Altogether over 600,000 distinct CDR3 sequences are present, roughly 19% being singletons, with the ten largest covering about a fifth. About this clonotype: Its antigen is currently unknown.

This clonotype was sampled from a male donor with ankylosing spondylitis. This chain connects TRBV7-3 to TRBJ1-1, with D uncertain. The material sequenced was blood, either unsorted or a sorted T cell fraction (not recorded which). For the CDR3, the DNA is TGTGCCAGCAGGGAGTACGAGCTGAACACTGAAGCTTTCTTT. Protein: CASREYELNTEAFF.